The rows below give T cell receptor beta chains drawn from one sample of a study of cytomegalovirus exposure and HLA in healthy donors. Repertoires were generated with immunoSEQ multiplex PCR, while TCRdb's copy carries only in-frame clones and drops some. The repertoire includes around 150,000 clones, 90% to 97% of them detected once, and about 0.89% sits in the top ten. Sequencing was performed on PBMCs. The receptors originated from a woman under 30 in good health and CMV-seronegative. CDR3s include the opening cysteine and the closing phenylalanine or tryptophan. Fields, in order: J gene, clone size, D gene, V gene, CDR3 DNA, CDR3 protein. A D gene is named only where the DNA matches it firmly. Some rows mark clone size as missing; the rest say once, few, many or name a class of expanded clone.

J gene: TRBJ2-2
clone size: .
D gene: .
V gene: TRBV11-2
CDR3 DNA: TGTGCCAGCAGGACCGGGTCGAACACCGGGGAGCTGTTTTTT
CDR3 protein: CASRTGSNTGELFF

J gene: TRBJ2-3
clone size: .
D gene: .
V gene: TRBV19
CDR3 DNA: TGTGCCAGTAGTATTGAACTCCTCAGCACAGATACGCAGTATTTT
CDR3 protein: CASSIELLSTDTQYF

J gene: TRBJ1-6
clone size: .
D gene: .
V gene: TRBV6-4
CDR3 DNA: TGTGCCAGCAGTGACTCGTCGGGAGAGGGTTCACCCCTCCACTTT
CDR3 protein: CASSDSSGEGSPLHF

J gene: TRBJ2-7
clone size: .
D gene: .
V gene: TRBV7-2
CDR3 DNA: TGTGCCAGCAGCTTAAGGAGGAGTACCTACGAGCAGTACTTC
CDR3 protein: CASSLRRSTYEQYF

J gene: TRBJ1-1
clone size: .
D gene: .
V gene: TRBV2
CDR3 DNA: TGTGCCAGCAGACTACGGACAGCGAACACTGAAGCTTTCTTT
CDR3 protein: CASRLRTANTEAFF

J gene: TRBJ2-1
clone size: once
D gene: TRBD2
V gene: TRBV19
CDR3 DNA: TGTGCCAGTAGTATACAAGCGGGGATACAGTTCTTC
CDR3 protein: CASSIQAGIQFF

J gene: TRBJ1-4
clone size: .
D gene: .
V gene: TRBV19
CDR3 DNA: TGTGCCAGTAGTAGACAAGAAGCAACTAATGAAAAACTGTTTTTT
CDR3 protein: CASSRQEATNEKLFF

J gene: TRBJ1-2
clone size: .
D gene: .
V gene: TRBV6-6
CDR3 DNA: TGTGCCAGCAGTCGACAGCTCTATGGCTACACCTTC
CDR3 protein: CASSRQLYGYTF

J gene: TRBJ2-7
clone size: .
D gene: .
V gene: TRBV23-1
CDR3 DNA: TGCGCCAGCAGTCAAGTAATGACACACACCTACGAGCAGTACTTC
CDR3 protein: CASSQVMTHTYEQYF

J gene: TRBJ1-1
clone size: once
D gene: TRBD1
V gene: TRBV25-1
CDR3 DNA: TGTGCCAGCAGTGCCTCAGGGGGCGCAACTGCTTTCTTT
CDR3 protein: CASSASGGATAFF

J gene: TRBJ1-3
clone size: .
D gene: .
V gene: TRBV6-5
CDR3 DNA: TGTGCCAGCAGTACACAGACAGGCCCGCCGGACACCATATATTTT
CDR3 protein: CASSTQTGPPDTIYF

J gene: TRBJ1-4
clone size: .
D gene: .
V gene: TRBV11-2
CDR3 DNA: TGTGCCAGCAGCTTAGGAGGGAAACTGTTTTTT
CDR3 protein: CASSLGGKLFF

J gene: TRBJ1-2
clone size: once
D gene: TRBD1
V gene: TRBV4-1
CDR3 DNA: TGCGCCAGCAGCCAAGTCGGGACAGGGAACTATGGCTACACCTTC
CDR3 protein: CASSQVGTGNYGYTF

J gene: TRBJ2-1
clone size: .
D gene: TRBD2
V gene: TRBV13
CDR3 DNA: TGTGCCAGCAGCCTCGGACTAGCGGGGGACAATGAGCAGTTCTTC
CDR3 protein: CASSLGLAGDNEQFF

J gene: TRBJ2-1
clone size: .
D gene: .
V gene: TRBV2
CDR3 DNA: TGTGCCAGCAGTGAGTCGACTAGAACGAATGAGCAGTTCTTC
CDR3 protein: CASSESTRTNEQFF

J gene: TRBJ2-7
clone size: .
D gene: TRBD1
V gene: TRBV11-1
CDR3 DNA: TGTGCCAGCAGCTCACCCCTGACAGGGGCGAAGGCCGAGCAGTACTTC
CDR3 protein: CASSSPLTGAKAEQYF

J gene: TRBJ2-3
clone size: .
D gene: TRBD1
V gene: TRBV13
CDR3 DNA: TGTGCCAGCAGCTTACGACAGGGGGCGGGAGATACGCAGTATTTT
CDR3 protein: CASSLRQGAGDTQYF

J gene: TRBJ1-2
clone size: .
D gene: .
V gene: TRBV6-1
CDR3 DNA: TGTGCCAGCAGTGAGCTGGACAGCATCTATGGCTACACCTTC
CDR3 protein: CASSELDSIYGYTF

J gene: TRBJ2-3
clone size: .
D gene: .
V gene: TRBV29-1
CDR3 DNA: TGCAGCGTGAGCATCCGGCGGGCAGATACGCAGTATTTT
CDR3 protein: CSVSIRRADTQYF

J gene: TRBJ1-2
clone size: .
D gene: .
V gene: TRBV19
CDR3 DNA: TGTGCCAGTAGTATTTCGGGAAATGGCTACACCTTC
CDR3 protein: CASSISGNGYTF

J gene: TRBJ2-1
clone size: once
D gene: TRBD1
V gene: TRBV9
CDR3 DNA: TGTGCCAGCAGCGGCCGGGACAGGGTATACAATGAGCAGTTCTTC
CDR3 protein: CASSGRDRVYNEQFF

J gene: TRBJ2-3
clone size: .
D gene: .
V gene: TRBV5-1
CDR3 DNA: TGCGCCAGCAGCGCACGGGGAGCTCTATTCCAAAGGACAGATACGCAGTATTTT
CDR3 protein: CASSARGALFQRTDTQYF

J gene: TRBJ2-7
clone size: .
D gene: TRBD2
V gene: TRBV10-3
CDR3 DNA: TGTGCCATCAGCGAGCGGGGGACTACCTACGAGCAGTACTTC
CDR3 protein: CAISERGTTYEQYF

J gene: TRBJ2-7
clone size: .
D gene: TRBD1
V gene: TRBV7-9
CDR3 DNA: TGTGCCAGCAGCTTAGGGACAGGTACCTACGAGCAGTACTTC
CDR3 protein: CASSLGTGTYEQYF

J gene: TRBJ2-3
clone size: .
D gene: .
V gene: TRBV7-9
CDR3 DNA: TGTGCCAGCAGCTTTGGAGGGATCGGGACAGATACGCAGTATTTT
CDR3 protein: CASSFGGIGTDTQYF

J gene: TRBJ1-2
clone size: .
D gene: TRBD1
V gene: TRBV6-1
CDR3 DNA: TGTGCCAGCAGTGAAATTGGGACAGGGGGCCTCCACGGATATGGCTACACCTTC
CDR3 protein: CASSEIGTGGLHGYGYTF

J gene: TRBJ2-7
clone size: .
D gene: .
V gene: TRBV6-5
CDR3 DNA: TGTGCCAGCAGTTACCACCAGGGGACGACCTACGAGCAGTACTTC
CDR3 protein: CASSYHQGTTYEQYF

J gene: TRBJ1-4
clone size: .
D gene: .
V gene: TRBV2
CDR3 DNA: TGTGCCAGCAGTAATACTGCGCCTGGTGAAAAACTGTTTTTT
CDR3 protein: CASSNTAPGEKLFF

J gene: TRBJ2-7
clone size: .
D gene: TRBD2
V gene: TRBV6-1
CDR3 DNA: TGTGCCAGCAGTGAAGAACTAGCGGGGGGCCTCATGGCCTACGAGCAGTACTTC
CDR3 protein: CASSEELAGGLMAYEQYF

J gene: TRBJ2-1
clone size: .
D gene: TRBD1
V gene: TRBV25-1
CDR3 DNA: TGTGCCAGCAGCAGGGGACAGAAAACCAATGAGCAGTTCTTC
CDR3 protein: CASSRGQKTNEQFF

J gene: TRBJ1-2
clone size: .
D gene: TRBD1
V gene: TRBV13
CDR3 DNA: TGTGCCAGCAGCCGAGGACAGGGGAAGTATGGCTACACCTTC
CDR3 protein: CASSRGQGKYGYTF

J gene: TRBJ2-3
clone size: .
D gene: .
V gene: TRBV7-2
CDR3 DNA: TGTGCCAGCAGCAAGGAGGGGGCGGTTACAGATACGCAGTATTTT
CDR3 protein: CASSKEGAVTDTQYF

J gene: TRBJ2-3
clone size: .
D gene: .
V gene: TRBV30
CDR3 DNA: TGTGCCTGGATAGACAGCGCTAGCCCAGGGGAGCAGTATTTT
CDR3 protein: CAWIDSASPGEQYF

J gene: TRBJ2-7
clone size: once
D gene: TRBD2
V gene: TRBV7-2
CDR3 DNA: TGTGCCAGCAGCACCTGGACTAGCTCACCCTCCTACGAGCAGTACTTC
CDR3 protein: CASSTWTSSPSYEQYF

J gene: TRBJ1-5
clone size: .
D gene: TRBD1
V gene: TRBV29-1
CDR3 DNA: TGCAGCGTTGGCGACCAGGGGGCGCCTAGGAATCAGCCCCAGCATTTT
CDR3 protein: CSVGDQGAPRNQPQHF

J gene: TRBJ2-1
clone size: .
D gene: TRBD2
V gene: TRBV6-6
CDR3 DNA: TGTGCCAGCAGTTATGGACTAGCGGGGATTGATGAGCAGTTCTTC
CDR3 protein: CASSYGLAGIDEQFF

J gene: TRBJ2-4
clone size: .
D gene: .
V gene: TRBV15
CDR3 DNA: TGTGCCACCAGCAGAGGACTCGAAACCCTAGCCAAAAACATTCAGTACTTC
CDR3 protein: CATSRGLETLAKNIQYF

J gene: TRBJ2-2
clone size: once
D gene: .
V gene: TRBV2
CDR3 DNA: TGTGCCAGCAGTGGGGACTTCCCTGGGACCGGGGAGCTGTTTTTT
CDR3 protein: CASSGDFPGTGELFF

J gene: TRBJ1-2
clone size: .
D gene: TRBD1
V gene: TRBV5-6
CDR3 DNA: TGTGCCAGCAGCTTGGGAGGGGGACAGGGCCACTATGGCTACACCTTC
CDR3 protein: CASSLGGGQGHYGYTF

J gene: TRBJ2-7
clone size: .
D gene: .
V gene: TRBV7-2
CDR3 DNA: TGTGCCAGCAGCACGAGGACATTGTACGAGCAGTACTTC
CDR3 protein: CASSTRTLYEQYF

J gene: TRBJ2-6
clone size: .
D gene: .
V gene: TRBV19
CDR3 DNA: TGTGCCACCACTGGGGCCAACGTCCTGACTTTC
CDR3 protein: CATTGANVLTF

J gene: TRBJ2-5
clone size: .
D gene: TRBD2
V gene: TRBV4-1
CDR3 DNA: TGCGCCAGCAGCCAAGATCACGGGGGGGCGGGAGAGACCCAGTACTTC
CDR3 protein: CASSQDHGGAGETQYF

J gene: TRBJ2-5
clone size: .
D gene: TRBD2
V gene: TRBV18
CDR3 DNA: TGTGCCAGCTCACCGGATCCTAGCGGGGGCCAAGAGACCCAGTACTTC
CDR3 protein: CASSPDPSGGQETQYF

J gene: TRBJ2-7
clone size: .
D gene: .
V gene: TRBV29-1
CDR3 DNA: TGCAGCGTGCTAGACAGCCCCTACGAGCAGTACTTC
CDR3 protein: CSVLDSPYEQYF

J gene: TRBJ2-1
clone size: .
D gene: TRBD1
V gene: TRBV6-5
CDR3 DNA: TGTGCCAGCAGTTCTGACAGGGGACAGGTCAATGAGCAGTTCTTC
CDR3 protein: CASSSDRGQVNEQFF

J gene: TRBJ2-7
clone size: .
D gene: TRBD1
V gene: TRBV5-4
CDR3 DNA: TGTGCCAGCAGCTTCGGACAGGGGGCTACGAGGCAGTACTTC
CDR3 protein: CASSFGQGATRQYF

J gene: TRBJ1-5
clone size: .
D gene: .
V gene: TRBV7-2
CDR3 DNA: TGTGCCAGCAGCTTGGACACCAATCAGCCCCAGCATTTT
CDR3 protein: CASSLDTNQPQHF

J gene: TRBJ2-1
clone size: .
D gene: .
V gene: TRBV6-1
CDR3 DNA: TGTGCCAGCAGTGAATGGACAGACAATGAGCAGTTCTTC
CDR3 protein: CASSEWTDNEQFF

J gene: TRBJ1-6
clone size: .
D gene: .
V gene: TRBV2
CDR3 DNA: TGTGCCAGCAGTGAAGCGCACAGCCCGCGTAATAATTCACCCCTCCACTTT
CDR3 protein: CASSEAHSPRNNSPLHF

J gene: TRBJ2-7
clone size: .
D gene: .
V gene: TRBV7-8
CDR3 DNA: TGTGCCAGCAGCCGAGTAAGTTCCTACGAGCAGTACTTC
CDR3 protein: CASSRVSSYEQYF